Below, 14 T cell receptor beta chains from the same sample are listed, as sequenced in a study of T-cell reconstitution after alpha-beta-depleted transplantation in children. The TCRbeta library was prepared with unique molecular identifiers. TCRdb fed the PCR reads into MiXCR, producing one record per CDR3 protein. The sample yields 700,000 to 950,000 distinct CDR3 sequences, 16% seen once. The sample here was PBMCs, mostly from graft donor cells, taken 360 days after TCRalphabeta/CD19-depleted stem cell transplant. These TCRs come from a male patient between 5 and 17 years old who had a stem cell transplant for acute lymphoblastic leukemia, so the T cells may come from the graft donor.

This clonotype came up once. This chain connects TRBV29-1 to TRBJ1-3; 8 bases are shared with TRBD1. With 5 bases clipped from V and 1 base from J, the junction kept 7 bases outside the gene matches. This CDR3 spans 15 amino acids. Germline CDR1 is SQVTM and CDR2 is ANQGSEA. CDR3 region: CSVRGQGGSGNTIYF. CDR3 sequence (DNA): TGCAGCGTTCGTGGACAGGGTGGTTCTGGAAACACCATATATTTT.

CDR3 in amino acids: CSPGYGYTF. The CDR3 DNA reads as TGCAGCCCCGGTTATGGCTACACCTTC. The chain links TRBV29-1 to TRBJ1-2; no definite D call. The germline gives CDR1 SQVTM, CDR2 ANQGSEA. This CDR3 contains 9 residues. The V end was cut by 8 bases, the J end by 5 bases, with 6 bases between.

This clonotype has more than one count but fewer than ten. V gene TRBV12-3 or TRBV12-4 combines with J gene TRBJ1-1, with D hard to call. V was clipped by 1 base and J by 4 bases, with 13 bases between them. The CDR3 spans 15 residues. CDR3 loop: CASSLVQVVATEAFF. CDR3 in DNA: TGTGCCAGCAGTTTAGTGCAGGTGGTGGCCACTGAAGCTTTCTTT.

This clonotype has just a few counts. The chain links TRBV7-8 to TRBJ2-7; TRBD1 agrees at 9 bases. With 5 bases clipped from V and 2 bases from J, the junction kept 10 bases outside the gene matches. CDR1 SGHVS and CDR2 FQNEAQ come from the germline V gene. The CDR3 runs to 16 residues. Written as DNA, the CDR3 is TGTGCCAGCAGCCCGCAGCCGACAGGGGGGCCCTACGAGCAGTACTTC. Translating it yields CASSPQPTGGPYEQYF.

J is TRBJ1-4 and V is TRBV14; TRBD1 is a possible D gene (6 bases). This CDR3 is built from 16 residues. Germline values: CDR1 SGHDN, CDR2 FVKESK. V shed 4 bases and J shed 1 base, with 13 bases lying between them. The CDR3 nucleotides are TGTGCCAGCAGCCGTTGGGGCAGGGGAACTAATGAAAAACTGTTTTTT. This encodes CASSRWGRGTNEKLFF.

The DNA for the CDR3 is TGTGCCAGCTCACCCGCCCTGGGGCATGTCGCAGATACGCAGTATTTT. Translated, it gives CASSPALGHVADTQYF. The chain employs TRBV18 and TRBJ2-3; possibly TRBD1 for D (5 bases). V lost 3 bases, J lost 4 bases, and 17 bases lay in between. Germline V gives CDR1 KGHSH, CDR2 LQKENI. CDR3 length equals 16 residues.

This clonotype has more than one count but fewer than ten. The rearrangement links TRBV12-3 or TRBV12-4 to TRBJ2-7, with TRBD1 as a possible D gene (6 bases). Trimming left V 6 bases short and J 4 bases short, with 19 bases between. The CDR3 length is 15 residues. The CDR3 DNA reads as TGTGCCAGCAGCCTCTTGGACAGCCGCCCGTACGAGCAGTACTTC. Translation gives CASSLLDSRPYEQYF.

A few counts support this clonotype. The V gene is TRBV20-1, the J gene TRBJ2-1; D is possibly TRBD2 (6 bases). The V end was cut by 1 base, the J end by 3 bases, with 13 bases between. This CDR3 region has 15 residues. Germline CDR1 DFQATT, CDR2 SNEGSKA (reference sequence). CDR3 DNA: TGCAGTGCTAGAGCAGTCGCGGGGCACTACAATGAGCAGTTCTTC. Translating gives CSARAVAGHYNEQFF.

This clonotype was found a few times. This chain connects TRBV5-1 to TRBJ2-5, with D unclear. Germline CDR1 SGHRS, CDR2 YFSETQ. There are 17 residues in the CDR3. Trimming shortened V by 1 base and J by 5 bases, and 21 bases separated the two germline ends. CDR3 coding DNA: TGCGCCAGCAGCTTGTGGCTTACTCTTCCTACAAGGGAGACCCAGTACTTC. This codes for CASSLWLTLPTRETQYF. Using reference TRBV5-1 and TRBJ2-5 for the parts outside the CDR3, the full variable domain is KAGVTQTPRYLIKTRGQQVTLSCSPISGHRSVSWYQQTPGQGLQFLFEYFSETQRNKGNFPGRFSGRQFSNSRSEMNVSTLELGDSALYLCASSLWLTLPTRETQYFGPGTRLLVL.

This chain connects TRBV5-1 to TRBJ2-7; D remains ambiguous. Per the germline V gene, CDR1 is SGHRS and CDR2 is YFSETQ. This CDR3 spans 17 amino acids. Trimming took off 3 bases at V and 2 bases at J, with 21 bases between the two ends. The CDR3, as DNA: TGCGCCAGCAGCTCGGAAAAATGGATGACGGCAGCCTACGAGCAGTACTTC. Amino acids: CASSSEKWMTAAYEQYF.

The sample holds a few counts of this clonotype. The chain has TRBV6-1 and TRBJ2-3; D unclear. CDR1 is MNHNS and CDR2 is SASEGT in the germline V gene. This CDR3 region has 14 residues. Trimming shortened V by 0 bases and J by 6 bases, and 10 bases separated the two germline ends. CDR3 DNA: TGTGCCAGCAGTGAAGCGGGCAACGGGGATACGCAGTATTTT. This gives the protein CASSEAGNGDTQYF.

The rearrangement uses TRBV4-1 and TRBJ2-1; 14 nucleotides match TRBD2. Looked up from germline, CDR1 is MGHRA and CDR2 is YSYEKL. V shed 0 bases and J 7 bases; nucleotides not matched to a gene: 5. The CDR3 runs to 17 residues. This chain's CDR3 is CASSQDFGTSGSNEQFF. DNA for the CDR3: TGCGCCAGCAGCCAAGATTTTGGGACTAGCGGGAGTAATGAGCAGTTCTTC.

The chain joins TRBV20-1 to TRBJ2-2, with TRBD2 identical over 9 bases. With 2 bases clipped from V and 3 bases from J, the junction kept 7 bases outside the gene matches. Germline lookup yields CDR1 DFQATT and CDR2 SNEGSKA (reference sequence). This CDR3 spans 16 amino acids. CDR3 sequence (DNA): TGCAGTGCTAGAAGTTACCTAGCGGGATACACCGGGGAGCTGTTTTTT. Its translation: CSARSYLAGYTGELFF.

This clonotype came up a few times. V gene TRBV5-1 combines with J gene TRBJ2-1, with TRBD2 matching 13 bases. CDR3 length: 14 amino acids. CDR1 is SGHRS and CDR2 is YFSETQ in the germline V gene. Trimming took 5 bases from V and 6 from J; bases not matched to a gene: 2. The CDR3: CASRRTSGSNEQFF. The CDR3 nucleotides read TGCGCCAGCAGGAGGACTAGCGGGAGCAATGAGCAGTTCTTC.